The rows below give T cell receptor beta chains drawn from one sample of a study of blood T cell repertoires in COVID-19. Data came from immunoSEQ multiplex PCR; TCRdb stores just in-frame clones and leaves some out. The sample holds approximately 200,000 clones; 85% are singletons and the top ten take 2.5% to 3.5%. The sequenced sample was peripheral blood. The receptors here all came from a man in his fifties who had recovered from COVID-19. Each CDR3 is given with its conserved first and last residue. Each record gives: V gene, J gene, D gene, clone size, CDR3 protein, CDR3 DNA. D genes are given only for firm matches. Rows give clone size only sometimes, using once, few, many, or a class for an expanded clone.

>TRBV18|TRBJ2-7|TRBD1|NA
CASSLGQVYEQYF
TGTGCCAGCTCACTGGGACAGGTCTACGAGCAGTACTTC
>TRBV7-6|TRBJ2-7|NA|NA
CASSLRSSGDEQYF
TGTGCCAGCAGCTTAAGGTCGAGCGGCGACGAGCAGTACTTC
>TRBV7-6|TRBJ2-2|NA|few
CASSSTTVTAGELFF
TGTGCCAGCAGCTCAACGACAGTAACCGCCGGGGAGCTGTTTTTT
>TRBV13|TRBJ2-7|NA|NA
CASSLEGEGGSEQYF
TGTGCCAGCAGCTTAGAAGGTGAGGGAGGAAGCGAGCAGTACTTC
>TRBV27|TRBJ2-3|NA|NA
CASRSDRGLRTDTQYF
TGTGCCAGCAGATCTGACCGAGGACTACGCACAGATACGCAGTATTTT
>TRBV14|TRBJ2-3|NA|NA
CASSQDTGLRTDTQYF
TGTGCCAGCAGCCAAGATACAGGACTAAGGACCGATACGCAGTATTTT
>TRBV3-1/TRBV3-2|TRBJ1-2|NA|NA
CASSQGGNYGYTF
TGTGCCAGCAGCCAAGGGGGCAACTATGGCTACACCTTC
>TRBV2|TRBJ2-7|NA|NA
CASSDVGDYEQYF
TGTGCCAGCAGTGATGTAGGGGACTACGAGCAGTACTTC
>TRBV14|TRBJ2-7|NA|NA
CASSPPAGYPYEQYF
TGTGCCAGCAGCCCACCTGCCGGGTACCCTTACGAGCAGTACTTC
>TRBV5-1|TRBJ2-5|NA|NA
CASSFSQRTQETQYF
TGCGCCAGCAGCTTTTCGCAGCGGACGCAAGAGACCCAGTACTTC
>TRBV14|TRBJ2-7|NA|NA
CASSEGLQRTYEQYF
TGTGCCAGCAGCGAAGGACTGCAACGTACCTACGAGCAGTACTTC
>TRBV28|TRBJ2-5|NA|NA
CASSSTGLALKETQYF
TGTGCCAGCAGTTCGACGGGCCTAGCGTTAAAAGAGACCCAGTACTTC
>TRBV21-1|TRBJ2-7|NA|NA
CASTWRGQGNEQYF
TGTGCCAGCACCTGGCGGGGACAGGGGAACGAGCAGTACTTC
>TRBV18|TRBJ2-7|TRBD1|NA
CASSMGQAPYEQYF
TGTGCCAGCTCAATGGGACAGGCCCCTTACGAGCAGTACTTC
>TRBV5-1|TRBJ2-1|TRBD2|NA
CASSLLAGGNNEQFF
TGCGCCAGCAGCCTCCTAGCGGGAGGGAACAATGAGCAGTTCTTC